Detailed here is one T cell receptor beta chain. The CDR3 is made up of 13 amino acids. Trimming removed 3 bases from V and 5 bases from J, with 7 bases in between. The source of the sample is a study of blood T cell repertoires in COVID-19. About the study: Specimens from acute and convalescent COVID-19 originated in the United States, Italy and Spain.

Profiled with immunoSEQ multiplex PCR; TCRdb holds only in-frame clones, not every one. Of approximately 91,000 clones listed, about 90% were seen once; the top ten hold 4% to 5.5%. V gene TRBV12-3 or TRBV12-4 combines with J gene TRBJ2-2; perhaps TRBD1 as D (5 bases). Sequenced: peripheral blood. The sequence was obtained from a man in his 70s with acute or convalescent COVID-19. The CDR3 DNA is TGTGCCAGCAGTTTTGCAGGGACCGGGGAGCTGTTTTTT. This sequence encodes CASSFAGTGELFF.